A selection of T cell receptor beta chains follows, all from one sample in a study of long-term antiretroviral therapy in people with HIV. Using immunoSEQ multiplex PCR, the repertoire was profiled, and TCRdb retains in-frame clones only, with some absent. This sample has more than 20,000 clones, with roughly 94% found just once. The sequencing here drew on unsorted PBMCs, taken roughly 5 years after starting antiretroviral therapy. These TCRs come from a woman aged 50 to 60 with HIV. The CDR3 runs from the conserved cysteine through the conserved F or W. The order of the fields is clone size, J gene, V gene, D gene, CDR3 protein, CDR3 DNA. D genes are given only for firm matches. Not every row has a clone size; where given, it reads once, few, many or a size class.

abundance: NA; j_gene: TRBJ2-7; v_gene: TRBV7-9; d_gene: NA; CDR3aa: CASSLIGQTYEQYF; CDR3nt: TGTGCCAGCAGCTTAATTGGACAGACCTACGAGCAGTACTTC
abundance: NA; j_gene: TRBJ1-2; v_gene: TRBV19; d_gene: NA; CDR3aa: CASTKGGGQGYTF; CDR3nt: TGTGCCAGTACCAAAGGGGGGGGGCAAGGCTACACCTTC
abundance: NA; j_gene: TRBJ2-7; v_gene: TRBV4-2; d_gene: NA; CDR3aa: CASSQAEGNDYEQYF; CDR3nt: TGTGCCAGCAGCCAAGCGGAAGGGAACGACTACGAGCAGTACTTC
abundance: NA; j_gene: TRBJ2-3; v_gene: TRBV6-1; d_gene: NA; CDR3aa: CASSGAWAPTTDTQYF; CDR3nt: TGTGCCAGCAGTGGCGCCTGGGCACCGACCACAGATACGCAGTATTTT
abundance: NA; j_gene: TRBJ1-1; v_gene: TRBV7-9; d_gene: NA; CDR3aa: CASIEVVNTEAFF; CDR3nt: TGTGCCAGCATCGAAGTCGTGAACACTGAAGCTTTCTTT
abundance: NA; j_gene: TRBJ2-2; v_gene: TRBV27; d_gene: TRBD2; CDR3aa: CASSQPGLAGELFF; CDR3nt: TGTGCCAGCAGCCAGCCCGGACTAGCCGGGGAGCTGTTTTTT
abundance: NA; j_gene: TRBJ1-4; v_gene: TRBV6-1; d_gene: TRBD1; CDR3aa: CASSLRDRGGEKLFF; CDR3nt: TGTGCCAGCAGTCTTAGGGACAGAGGGGGTGAAAAACTGTTTTTT
abundance: once; j_gene: TRBJ1-2; v_gene: TRBV5-1; d_gene: NA; CDR3aa: CASSLVGGYGYTF; CDR3nt: TGCGCCAGCAGCTTGGTGGGGGGCTATGGCTACACCTTC
abundance: NA; j_gene: TRBJ1-5; v_gene: TRBV19; d_gene: NA; CDR3aa: CASSWGPGGNQPQHF; CDR3nt: TGTGCCAGTAGTTGGGGGCCCGGGGGCAATCAGCCCCAGCATTTT
abundance: NA; j_gene: TRBJ1-2; v_gene: TRBV30; d_gene: NA; CDR3aa: CAWRGRYGYTF; CDR3nt: TGTGCCTGGAGGGGAAGGTATGGCTACACCTTC
abundance: NA; j_gene: TRBJ1-5; v_gene: TRBV13; d_gene: NA; CDR3aa: CASSLGVNQPQHF; CDR3nt: TGTGCCAGCAGCTTGGGGGTCAATCAGCCCCAGCATTTT
abundance: NA; j_gene: TRBJ2-5; v_gene: TRBV7-6; d_gene: TRBD2; CDR3aa: CASSWTSGKSETQYF; CDR3nt: TGTGCCAGCAGCTGGACTAGCGGGAAATCAGAGACCCAGTACTTC
abundance: once; j_gene: TRBJ2-3; v_gene: TRBV2; d_gene: NA; CDR3aa: CASSVGNRVADTQYF; CDR3nt: TGTGCCAGCAGTGTAGGTAACAGGGTGGCAGATACGCAGTATTTT
abundance: NA; j_gene: TRBJ1-5; v_gene: TRBV28; d_gene: NA; CDR3aa: CASSLYDQPQHF; CDR3nt: TGTGCCAGCAGTTTATATGATCAGCCCCAGCATTTT
abundance: NA; j_gene: TRBJ2-3; v_gene: TRBV7-2; d_gene: TRBD2; CDR3aa: CASSFWREGSDTQYF; CDR3nt: TGTGCCAGCAGCTTTTGGCGGGAGGGATCAGATACGCAGTATTTT
abundance: NA; j_gene: TRBJ2-1; v_gene: TRBV5-1; d_gene: NA; CDR3aa: CASSPGVAGVDEQFF; CDR3nt: TGCGCCAGCAGTCCAGGGGTAGCGGGCGTGGATGAGCAGTTCTTC
abundance: NA; j_gene: TRBJ2-3; v_gene: TRBV4-1; d_gene: TRBD2; CDR3aa: CASSQELAASTDTQYF; CDR3nt: TGCGCCAGCAGCCAAGAACTAGCGGCAAGCACAGATACGCAGTATTTT
abundance: NA; j_gene: TRBJ2-7; v_gene: TRBV7-6; d_gene: NA; CDR3aa: CASSLSVSGANEQYF; CDR3nt: TGTGCCAGCAGCTTATCAGTCTCGGGAGCTAACGAGCAGTACTTC
abundance: NA; j_gene: TRBJ1-2; v_gene: TRBV19; d_gene: NA; CDR3aa: CATRETYGYTF; CDR3nt: TGTGCCACCCGTGAAACCTATGGCTACACCTTC
abundance: NA; j_gene: TRBJ2-2; v_gene: TRBV25-1; d_gene: TRBD1; CDR3aa: CASSESWTGVTGELFF; CDR3nt: TGTGCCAGCAGTGAATCTTGGACAGGGGTGACCGGGGAGCTGTTTTTT
abundance: NA; j_gene: TRBJ1-4; v_gene: TRBV9; d_gene: NA; CDR3aa: CASSVEGGNNEKLFF; CDR3nt: TGTGCCAGCAGCGTCGAGGGCGGAAACAATGAAAAACTGTTTTTT
abundance: NA; j_gene: TRBJ2-2; v_gene: TRBV9; d_gene: NA; CDR3aa: CASSVEGEEGELFF; CDR3nt: TGTGCCAGCAGCGTAGAGGGTGAAGAGGGGGAGCTGTTTTTT
abundance: NA; j_gene: TRBJ2-5; v_gene: TRBV6-1; d_gene: TRBD1; CDR3aa: CASSEAQGQETQYF; CDR3nt: TGTGCCAGCAGTGAAGCACAGGGGCAAGAGACCCAGTACTTC
abundance: few; j_gene: TRBJ2-7; v_gene: TRBV6-1; d_gene: NA; CDR3aa: CASSESRNEQYF; CDR3nt: TGTGCCAGCAGTGAATCGAGGAACGAGCAGTACTTC
abundance: NA; j_gene: TRBJ2-2; v_gene: TRBV9; d_gene: NA; CDR3aa: CASSVENTGELFF; CDR3nt: TGTGCCAGCAGCGTAGAGAACACCGGGGAGCTGTTTTTT
abundance: few; j_gene: TRBJ1-2; v_gene: TRBV6-5; d_gene: TRBD1; CDR3aa: CASSGGQAGGYTF; CDR3nt: TGTGCCAGCAGTGGCGGACAGGCTGGAGGCTACACCTTC
abundance: NA; j_gene: TRBJ1-1; v_gene: TRBV27; d_gene: NA; CDR3aa: CASSPPRGKAFF; CDR3nt: TGTGCCAGCAGTCCCCCCCGGGGGAAAGCTTTCTTT
abundance: NA; j_gene: TRBJ2-2; v_gene: TRBV11-2; d_gene: TRBD2; CDR3aa: CVSSFPEERELKLTGELFF; CDR3nt: TGTGTCAGCAGCTTTCCAGAGGAGCGGGAGCTTAAGTTGACCGGGGAGCTGTTTTTT
abundance: NA; j_gene: TRBJ2-7; v_gene: TRBV4-1; d_gene: NA; CDR3aa: CASSQFARDSYEQYF; CDR3nt: TGCGCCAGCAGCCAATTCGCCAGGGACTCCTACGAGCAGTACTTC
abundance: NA; j_gene: TRBJ2-1; v_gene: TRBV4-1; d_gene: NA; CDR3aa: CASSHQGLSEGQFF; CDR3nt: TGCGCCAGCAGCCACCAGGGACTCTCGGAGGGGCAGTTCTTC
abundance: NA; j_gene: TRBJ2-1; v_gene: TRBV7-9; d_gene: TRBD2; CDR3aa: CASTYGTSGRASYNEQFF; CDR3nt: TGTGCCAGCACCTATGGAACTAGCGGGAGGGCTTCCTACAATGAGCAGTTCTTC
abundance: NA; j_gene: TRBJ2-7; v_gene: TRBV5-1; d_gene: NA; CDR3aa: CASSFPTGIEQYF; CDR3nt: TGCGCCAGCAGCTTCCCCACAGGGATCGAGCAGTACTTC
abundance: once; j_gene: TRBJ1-4; v_gene: TRBV5-6; d_gene: NA; CDR3aa: CASSPTETNEKLFF; CDR3nt: TGTGCCAGCAGCCCGACGGAAACTAATGAAAAACTGTTTTTT
abundance: NA; j_gene: TRBJ1-1; v_gene: TRBV15; d_gene: NA; CDR3aa: CATSGRGMTEAFF; CDR3nt: TGTGCCACCAGCGGGCGGGGGATGACTGAAGCTTTCTTT
abundance: NA; j_gene: TRBJ2-1; v_gene: TRBV6-1; d_gene: NA; CDR3aa: CASSEPTTGEQFF; CDR3nt: TGTGCCAGCAGTGAACCGACAACGGGTGAGCAGTTCTTC
abundance: NA; j_gene: TRBJ2-7; v_gene: TRBV29-1; d_gene: NA; CDR3aa: CSVEDPGTYEQYF; CDR3nt: TGCAGCGTTGAAGATCCCGGTACCTACGAGCAGTACTTC
abundance: NA; j_gene: TRBJ1-2; v_gene: TRBV28; d_gene: TRBD1; CDR3aa: CGTGRANYGYTF; CDR3nt: TGTGGGACAGGTAGAGCTAACTATGGCTACACCTTC
abundance: NA; j_gene: TRBJ1-5; v_gene: TRBV27; d_gene: NA; CDR3aa: CATSEGPWANQPQHF; CDR3nt: TGTGCCACCTCTGAAGGTCCGTGGGCGAATCAGCCCCAGCATTTT
abundance: once; j_gene: TRBJ2-1; v_gene: TRBV19; d_gene: TRBD1; CDR3aa: CASARGRSEQFF; CDR3nt: TGTGCCAGCGCCAGGGGGCGCAGTGAGCAGTTCTTC
abundance: NA; j_gene: TRBJ2-1; v_gene: TRBV19; d_gene: NA; CDR3aa: CASSIDSSSYNEQFF; CDR3nt: TGTGCCAGTAGTATCGACTCGAGCTCCTACAATGAGCAGTTCTTC
abundance: NA; j_gene: TRBJ2-7; v_gene: TRBV5-4; d_gene: NA; CDR3aa: CASSSRTEPYEQYF; CDR3nt: TGTGCCAGCAGTTCCCGGACCGAACCCTACGAGCAGTACTTC
abundance: NA; j_gene: TRBJ2-2; v_gene: TRBV4-1; d_gene: TRBD2; CDR3aa: CASSQFYVAGDTGELFF; CDR3nt: TGCGCCAGCAGCCAATTTTACGTAGCGGGGGACACCGGGGAGCTGTTTTTT
abundance: NA; j_gene: TRBJ2-7; v_gene: TRBV2; d_gene: NA; CDR3aa: CASSRGGTVSYEQYF; CDR3nt: TGTGCCAGCAGCCGGGGCGGGACGGTTTCCTACGAGCAGTACTTC
abundance: once; j_gene: TRBJ2-7; v_gene: TRBV7-8; d_gene: TRBD1; CDR3aa: CASSPRSTGGYEQYF; CDR3nt: TGTGCCAGCAGCCCGAGATCGACAGGGGGGTACGAGCAGTACTTC
abundance: NA; j_gene: TRBJ2-7; v_gene: TRBV6-1; d_gene: NA; CDR3aa: CASSEEVQFPYEQYF; CDR3nt: TGTGCCAGCAGTGAAGAAGTCCAATTTCCCTACGAGCAGTACTTC
abundance: once; j_gene: TRBJ2-5; v_gene: TRBV5-1; d_gene: NA; CDR3aa: CASSLAVGRNVETQYF; CDR3nt: TGCGCCAGCAGCTTGGCCGTGGGACGTAACGTCGAGACCCAGTACTTC
abundance: once; j_gene: TRBJ2-7; v_gene: TRBV7-8; d_gene: NA; CDR3aa: CASSPVPYEQYF; CDR3nt: TGTGCCAGCAGCCCGGTACCTTACGAGCAGTACTTC
abundance: NA; j_gene: TRBJ2-5; v_gene: TRBV27; d_gene: NA; CDR3aa: CASSPTVNQETQYF; CDR3nt: TGTGCCAGCAGTCCTACAGTCAACCAAGAGACCCAGTACTTC
abundance: NA; j_gene: TRBJ1-1; v_gene: TRBV25-1; d_gene: TRBD1; CDR3aa: CASRDRVNTEAFF; CDR3nt: TGTGCCAGCAGGGACAGGGTGAACACTGAAGCTTTCTTT
abundance: once; j_gene: TRBJ2-5; v_gene: TRBV28; d_gene: TRBD1; CDR3aa: CASSPQDRELETQYF; CDR3nt: TGTGCCAGCAGTCCCCAGGACAGGGAGTTAGAGACCCAGTACTTC
abundance: NA; j_gene: TRBJ2-1; v_gene: TRBV27; d_gene: TRBD1; CDR3aa: CASSHPGQGLNEQFF; CDR3nt: TGTGCCAGCAGCCACCCCGGACAGGGTCTCAATGAGCAGTTCTTC
abundance: once; j_gene: TRBJ2-7; v_gene: TRBV9; d_gene: NA; CDR3aa: CASSPRLGSSYEQYF; CDR3nt: TGTGCCAGCAGCCCCCGCCTGGGTAGCTCCTACGAGCAGTACTTC
abundance: NA; j_gene: TRBJ1-1; v_gene: TRBV7-8; d_gene: TRBD1; CDR3aa: CASSLLDRGTEAFF; CDR3nt: TGTGCCAGCAGCTTATTAGACAGGGGAACTGAAGCTTTCTTT
abundance: NA; j_gene: TRBJ2-7; v_gene: TRBV5-1; d_gene: TRBD2; CDR3aa: CASSLVSGSINEQYF; CDR3nt: TGCGCCAGCAGCTTGGTGAGCGGGAGCATCAACGAGCAGTACTTC
abundance: NA; j_gene: TRBJ2-7; v_gene: TRBV20-1; d_gene: NA; CDR3aa: CSISLDEQYF; CDR3nt: TGCAGCATTTCGTTGGACGAGCAGTACTTC
abundance: NA; j_gene: TRBJ2-7; v_gene: TRBV19; d_gene: TRBD2; CDR3aa: CASSLRTSGKSEQYF; CDR3nt: TGTGCCAGTAGTCTTAGGACTAGCGGGAAGAGCGAGCAGTACTTC
abundance: NA; j_gene: TRBJ1-4; v_gene: TRBV15; d_gene: NA; CDR3aa: CATQMTTRVDEKLFF; CDR3nt: TGTGCCACACAGATGACGACTCGAGTGGATGAAAAACTGTTTTTT
abundance: NA; j_gene: TRBJ2-6; v_gene: TRBV9; d_gene: NA; CDR3aa: CASSVDSSGANVLTF; CDR3nt: TGTGCCAGCAGCGTAGACAGCTCTGGGGCCAACGTCCTGACTTTC
abundance: once; j_gene: TRBJ2-1; v_gene: TRBV6-6; d_gene: TRBD2; CDR3aa: CASSAQGAGGPIEQFF; CDR3nt: TGTGCCAGCAGTGCCCAGGGCGCGGGAGGGCCGATTGAGCAGTTCTTC